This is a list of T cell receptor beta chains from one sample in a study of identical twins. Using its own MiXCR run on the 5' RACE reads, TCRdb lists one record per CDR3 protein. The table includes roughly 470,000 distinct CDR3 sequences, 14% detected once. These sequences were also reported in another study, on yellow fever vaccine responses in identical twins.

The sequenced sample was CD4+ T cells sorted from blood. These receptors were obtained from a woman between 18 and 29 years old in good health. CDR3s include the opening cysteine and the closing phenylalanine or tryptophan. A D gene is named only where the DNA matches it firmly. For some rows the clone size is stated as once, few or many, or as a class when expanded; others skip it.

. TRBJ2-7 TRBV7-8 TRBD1 CASSWSRDRDEQYF TGTGCCAGCAGCTGGAGCCGGGACAGGGACGAGCAGTACTTC
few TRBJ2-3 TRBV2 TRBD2 CASTAGGTTDTQYF TGTGCCAGCACCGCGGGGGGTACCACAGATACGCAGTATTTT
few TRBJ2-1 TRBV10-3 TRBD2 CAISEFGGSGYNEQFF TGTGCCATCAGTGAGTTTGGCGGGAGTGGGTACAATGAGCAGTTCTTC
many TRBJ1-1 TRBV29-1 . CSVETSEAFF TGCAGCGTTGAGACGTCTGAAGCTTTCTTT
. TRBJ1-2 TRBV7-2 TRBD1 CASSFGTGNYGYTF TGTGCCAGCAGCTTCGGGACAGGGAACTATGGCTACACCTTC
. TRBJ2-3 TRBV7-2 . CASSLADPTTRSQYF TGTGCCAGCAGCTTAGCCGATCCCACTACCCGGTCTCAGTATTTT
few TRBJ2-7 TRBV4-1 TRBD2 CASSQAGTSANSYEQYF TGCGCCAGCAGCCAAGCCGGGACTAGCGCAAACTCCTACGAGCAGTACTTC
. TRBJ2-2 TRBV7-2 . CASSWRGPQAGELFF TGTGCCAGCAGCTGGAGAGGACCGCAGGCCGGGGAGCTGTTTTTT
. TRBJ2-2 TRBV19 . CASGTFLSTGELFF TGTGCCAGCGGAACGTTTCTTTCTACCGGGGAGCTGTTTTTT
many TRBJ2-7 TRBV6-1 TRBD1 CASGQGSHYEQYF TGTGCCAGCGGACAGGGCTCACACTACGAGCAGTACTTC
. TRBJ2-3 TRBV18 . CASSPLVAATDTQYF TGTGCCAGCTCACCACTGGTAGCGGCCACAGATACGCAGTATTTT